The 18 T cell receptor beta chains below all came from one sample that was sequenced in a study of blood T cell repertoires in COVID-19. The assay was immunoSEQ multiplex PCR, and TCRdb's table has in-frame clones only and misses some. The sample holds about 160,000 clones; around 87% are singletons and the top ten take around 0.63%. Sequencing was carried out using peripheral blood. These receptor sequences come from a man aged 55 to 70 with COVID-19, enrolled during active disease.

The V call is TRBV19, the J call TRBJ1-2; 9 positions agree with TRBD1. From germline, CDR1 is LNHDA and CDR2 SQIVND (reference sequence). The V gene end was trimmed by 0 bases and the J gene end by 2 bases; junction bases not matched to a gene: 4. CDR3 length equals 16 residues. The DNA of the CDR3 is TGTGCCAGTAGTATAGAACAGGGGGCAGTCAACTATGGCTACACCTTC. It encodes CASSIEQGAVNYGYTF.

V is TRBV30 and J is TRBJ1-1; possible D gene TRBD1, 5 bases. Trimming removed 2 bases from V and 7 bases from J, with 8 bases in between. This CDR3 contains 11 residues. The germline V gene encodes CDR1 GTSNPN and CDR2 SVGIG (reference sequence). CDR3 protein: CAWSRQIEAFF. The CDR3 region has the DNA TGTGCCTGGAGTAGACAGATTGAAGCTTTCTTT.

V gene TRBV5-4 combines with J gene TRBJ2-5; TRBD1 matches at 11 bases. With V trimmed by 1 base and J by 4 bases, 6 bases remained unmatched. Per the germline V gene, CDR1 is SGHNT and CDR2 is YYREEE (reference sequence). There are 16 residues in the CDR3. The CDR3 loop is CASSLWTGGATETQYF. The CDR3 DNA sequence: TGTGCCAGCAGCTTGTGGACAGGGGGCGCGACAGAGACCCAGTACTTC.

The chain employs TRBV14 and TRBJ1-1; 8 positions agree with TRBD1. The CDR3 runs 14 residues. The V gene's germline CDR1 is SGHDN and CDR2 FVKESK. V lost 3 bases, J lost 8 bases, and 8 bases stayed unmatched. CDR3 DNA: TGTGCCAGCAGCCAGGGACAGGTAACCGAAGAAGCTTTCTTT. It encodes CASSQGQVTEEAFF. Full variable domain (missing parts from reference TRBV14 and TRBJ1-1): EAGVTQFPSHSVIEKGQTVTLRCDPISGHDNLYWYRRVMGKEIKFLLHFVKESKQDESGMPNNRFLAERTGGTYSTLKVQPAELEDSGVYFCASSQGQVTEEAFFGQGTRLTVV.

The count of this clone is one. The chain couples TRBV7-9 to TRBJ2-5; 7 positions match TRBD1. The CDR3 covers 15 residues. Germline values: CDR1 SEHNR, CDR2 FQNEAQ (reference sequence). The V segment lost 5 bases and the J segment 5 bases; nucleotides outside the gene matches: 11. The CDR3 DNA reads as TGTGCCAGCAGCGTCCAGACAGGGAACGGGGAGACCCAGTACTTC. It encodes CASSVQTGNGETQYF.

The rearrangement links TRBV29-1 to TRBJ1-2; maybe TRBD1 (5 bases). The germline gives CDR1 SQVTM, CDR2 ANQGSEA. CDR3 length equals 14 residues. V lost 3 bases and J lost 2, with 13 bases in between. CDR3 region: CSVEGRPGNYGYTF. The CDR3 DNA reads TGCAGCGTTGAGGGTCGGCCAGGGAACTATGGCTACACCTTC.

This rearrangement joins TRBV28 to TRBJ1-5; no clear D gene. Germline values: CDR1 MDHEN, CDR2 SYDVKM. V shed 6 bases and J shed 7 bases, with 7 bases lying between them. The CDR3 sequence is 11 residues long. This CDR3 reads CASSLRQPQHF. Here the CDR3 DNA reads TGTGCCAGCAGCCTTAGACAGCCCCAGCATTTT.

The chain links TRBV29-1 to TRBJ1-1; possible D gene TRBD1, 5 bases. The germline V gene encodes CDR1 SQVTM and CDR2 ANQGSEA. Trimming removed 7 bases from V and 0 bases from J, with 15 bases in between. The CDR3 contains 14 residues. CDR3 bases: TGCAGCGCGGTACGGGGAGGGGTGAACACTGAAGCTTTCTTT. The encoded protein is CSAVRGGVNTEAFF.

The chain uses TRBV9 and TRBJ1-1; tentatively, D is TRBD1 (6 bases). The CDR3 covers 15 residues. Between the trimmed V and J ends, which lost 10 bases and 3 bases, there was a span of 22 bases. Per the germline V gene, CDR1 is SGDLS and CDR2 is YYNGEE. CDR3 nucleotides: TGTGCCTCGTCCAGGGGATGGGGAAAGGACACTGAAGCTTTCTTT. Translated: CASSRGWGKDTEAFF.

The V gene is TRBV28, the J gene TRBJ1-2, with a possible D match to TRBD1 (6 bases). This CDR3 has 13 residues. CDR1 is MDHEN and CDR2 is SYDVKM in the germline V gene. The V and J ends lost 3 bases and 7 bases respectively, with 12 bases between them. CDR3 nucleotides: TGTGCCAGCAGTTTGGTGGGGGCGCGTGGCTACACCTTC. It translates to CASSLVGARGYTF.

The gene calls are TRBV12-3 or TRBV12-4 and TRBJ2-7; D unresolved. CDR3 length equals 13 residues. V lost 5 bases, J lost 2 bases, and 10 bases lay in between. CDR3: CASSPSAAYEQYF. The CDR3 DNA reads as TGTGCCAGCAGTCCCTCGGCGGCCTACGAGCAGTACTTC.

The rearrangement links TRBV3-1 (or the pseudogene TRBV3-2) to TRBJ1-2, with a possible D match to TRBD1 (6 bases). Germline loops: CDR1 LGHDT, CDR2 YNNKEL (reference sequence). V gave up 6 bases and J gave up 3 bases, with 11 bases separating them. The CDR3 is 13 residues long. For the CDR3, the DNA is TGTGCCAGCAGTCAGGGGTCCTACTATGGCTACACCTTC. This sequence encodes CASSQGSYYGYTF.

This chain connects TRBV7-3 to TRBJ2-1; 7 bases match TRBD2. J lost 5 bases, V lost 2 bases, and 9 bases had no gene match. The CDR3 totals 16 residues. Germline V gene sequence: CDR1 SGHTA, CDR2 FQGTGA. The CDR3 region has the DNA TGTGCCAGCAGCTTAGTAGCGGGCCTAACCAACAATGAGCAGTTCTTC. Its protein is CASSLVAGLTNNEQFF.

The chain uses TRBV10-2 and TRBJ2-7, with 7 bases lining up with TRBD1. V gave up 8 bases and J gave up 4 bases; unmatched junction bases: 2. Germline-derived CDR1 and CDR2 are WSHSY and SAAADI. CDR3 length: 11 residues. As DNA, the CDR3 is TGCGCCAGCTACAGGGGATACGAGCAGTACTTC. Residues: CASYRGYEQYF.

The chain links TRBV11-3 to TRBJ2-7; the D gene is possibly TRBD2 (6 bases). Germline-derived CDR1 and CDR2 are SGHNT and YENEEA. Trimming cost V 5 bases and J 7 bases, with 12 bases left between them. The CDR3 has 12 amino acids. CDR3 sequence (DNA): TGTGCCAGCAGCCCAGGAGGGGATGAGCAGTACTTC. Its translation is CASSPGGDEQYF.

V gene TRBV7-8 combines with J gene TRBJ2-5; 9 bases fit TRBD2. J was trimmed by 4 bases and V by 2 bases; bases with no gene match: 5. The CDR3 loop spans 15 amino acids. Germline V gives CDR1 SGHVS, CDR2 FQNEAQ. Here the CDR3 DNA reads TGTGCCAGCAGCTTAATAGCGGGAGCTCCAGAGACCCAGTACTTC. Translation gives CASSLIAGAPETQYF.

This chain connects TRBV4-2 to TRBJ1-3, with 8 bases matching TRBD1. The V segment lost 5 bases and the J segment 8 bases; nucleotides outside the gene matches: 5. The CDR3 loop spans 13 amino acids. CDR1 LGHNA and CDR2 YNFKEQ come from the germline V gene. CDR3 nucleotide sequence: TGTGCCAGCAGCTCAGGGGGCCGTGACACCATATATTTT. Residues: CASSSGGRDTIYF.

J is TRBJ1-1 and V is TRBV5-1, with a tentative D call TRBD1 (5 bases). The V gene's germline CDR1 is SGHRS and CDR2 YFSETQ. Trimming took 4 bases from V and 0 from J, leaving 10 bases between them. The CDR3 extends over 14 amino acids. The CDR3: CASSRTNMNTEAFF. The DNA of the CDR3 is TGCGCCAGCAGCCGGACAAACATGAACACTGAAGCTTTCTTT.